The source of this T cell receptor (beta chain) is a study of OX40 agonist ivuxolimab in advanced cancers. TCRdb's copy holds only in-frame clones and misses some; the assay was immunoSEQ multiplex PCR. The data contain over 150,000 clones, around 94% of them singletons. V lost 2 bases and J 6 bases, leaving 17 bases between the germline ends. This CDR3 region has 15 residues. Germline CDR1 reads MNHEY; CDR2 reads SVGAGI. In regard to this clone: The antigen is undetermined.

Study-wide results and limits: Compared with others, partial responders at 0.1-3.0 mg/kg displayed clonal expansion among the lowest.

Material: CD4+ or CD8+ T cells sorted from blood, obtained in a trial of the OX40 agonist ivuxolimab. This TCR derives from an adult with an advanced solid tumor such as melanoma, head and neck, liver or kidney cancer. The chain joins TRBV6-5 to TRBJ2-7; tentative D call: TRBD2 (6 bases). CDR3 nucleotide sequence: TGTGCCAGCAGTTACGGGAGACACGGGGGAGTCGAGCAGTACTTC. Its protein product is CASSYGRHGGVEQYF.